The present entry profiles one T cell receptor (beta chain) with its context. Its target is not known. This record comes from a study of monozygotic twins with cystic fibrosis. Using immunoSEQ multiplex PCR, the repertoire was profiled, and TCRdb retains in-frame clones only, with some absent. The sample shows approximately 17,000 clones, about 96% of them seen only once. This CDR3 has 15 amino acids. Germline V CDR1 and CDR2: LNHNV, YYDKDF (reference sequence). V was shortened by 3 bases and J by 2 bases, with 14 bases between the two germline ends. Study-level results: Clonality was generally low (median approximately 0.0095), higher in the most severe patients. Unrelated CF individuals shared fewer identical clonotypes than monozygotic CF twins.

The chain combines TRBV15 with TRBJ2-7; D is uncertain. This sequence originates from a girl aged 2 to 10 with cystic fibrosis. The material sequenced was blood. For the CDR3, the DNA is TGTGCCACCAGCAGCGGTCCCCGGGTGGCCTACGAGCAGTACTTC. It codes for CATSSGPRVAYEQYF.